These 3 T cell receptor beta chains share one sample of origin, sequenced in a study of blood T cell repertoires in COVID-19. The method was immunoSEQ multiplex PCR; TCRdb's version includes in-frame clones alone and lacks a portion of them. The sample includes approximately 250,000 clones, 84% seen only once; the top ten take less than 4.5%. The specimen was peripheral blood. These receptors all come from a man aged 45-60 years with acute or convalescent COVID-19.

CDR3 DNA sequence: TGCGCCAGCCGAGAGGTAGCGGGGGGCGCCGGGGAGCTGTTTTTT. It encodes CASREVAGGAGELFF. The V gene is TRBV5-1, the J gene TRBJ2-2; TRBD2 aligns across 10 bases. Germline trimming cut 7 bases from V and 6 bases from J; bases unmatched to any gene: 9. The CDR3 length is 15 residues. Germline V lookup: CDR1 SGHRS, CDR2 YFSETQ.

This clone was detected once. The genes are TRBV19 and TRBJ1-5; 8 nucleotides align to TRBD1. This CDR3 is 14 amino acids long. The V gene's germline CDR1 is LNHDA and CDR2 SQIVND (reference sequence). V shed 2 bases, J shed 7 bases, and the junction held 4 bases outside the gene matches. This CDR3 is CASSIIQGEQPQHF. CDR3 in DNA: TGTGCCAGTAGTATAATACAGGGGGAGCAGCCCCAGCATTTT.

V and J are TRBV4-2 and TRBJ1-2; no reliable D call. V was clipped by 3 bases and J by 8 bases, with 10 bases between them. CDR1 is LGHNA, CDR2 YNFKEQ, per germline. This CDR3 spans 12 amino acids. This chain's CDR3 is CASSQATSGYTF. The CDR3 DNA follows: TGTGCCAGCAGCCAGGCGACATCGGGCTACACCTTC.